This T cell receptor (beta chain) was sequenced for a study of T cells expressing NK-cell markers. Overall study context: There were seven HCMV-seropositive donors and one seronegative donor among the eight sequenced.

In the case of this clonotype: Its target is not known.

In generating TCR beta cDNA, 5'RACE template switching with UMIs was used. TCRdb reprocessed the 5' RACE reads; each CDR3 protein has one entry and no DNA is given. The sample has about 460,000 distinct CDR3 sequences. Study-wide results and limits: The leading position in the CD3+CD56-NKG2C+ fraction of four donors also went to these clonotypes. In roughly 6 donors, dominant CD3+CD56+NKG2C+ clones formed roughly 1.0-7.5% of CD8+ cells.

The specimen sequenced was blood T cells: a sorted CD56 or NKG2C T cell subset, CD4+ or CD8+ T cells, or bulk PBMC T cells (not recorded which). The TCR originated in a woman aged 45-60 years in good health.

CDR3: CASSLGAAVSKNIQYF. The chain couples TRBV5-1 to TRBJ2-4. The CDR3 has 16 amino acids. The germline gives CDR1 SGHRS, CDR2 YFSETQ. Drawing the rest from reference TRBV5-1 and TRBJ2-4, the complete variable domain is KAGVTQTPRYLIKTRGQQVTLSCSPISGHRSVSWYQQTPGQGLQFLFEYFSETQRNKGNFPGRFSGRQFSNSRSEMNVSTLELGDSALYLCASSLGAAVSKNIQYFGAGTRLSVL.